The clone carrying this TCR beta chain came up many times. The data belong to a study of lung T cells in sarcoidosis with Löfgren's syndrome. Germline V CDR1 and CDR2: SQVTM, ANQGSEA. This CDR3 region has 13 residues. Trimming took 4 bases from V and 0 from J; bases not matched to a gene: 2. Using its own MiXCR run on the reads, TCRdb lists one record per CDR3 protein. Of 20,000 or so distinct CDR3 sequences detected, about 20% appear once; the ten largest clones hold roughly 4.5%. The sequencing sample was made of CD4+ T cells from PBMCs. The rearrangement uses TRBV29-1 and TRBJ2-7, with 8 bases aligning to TRBD1. This receptor was taken from a human donor with sarcoidosis (Löfgren's syndrome or another form), or a control subject (not recorded which). The CDR3 DNA is TGCAGCGTTGGGGGACAGGTCTCCTACGAGCAGTACTTC. It translates to CSVGGQVSYEQYF.